These 12 T cell receptor beta chains were sequenced from one sample in a study of response to subunit inactivated influenza vaccine. MiXCR, applied by TCRdb to the RT-PCR reads, yields one record per CDR3 protein. The repertoire includes 540,000 or so distinct CDR3 sequences, 10% to 15% of them detected once, and 10% to 15% sits in the top ten. This material consisted of PBMCs from blood, taken roughly 48 days after vaccination. The origin of the receptors is a man between 50 and 59 years old who received an inactivated influenza vaccine.

The CDR3 reads CASSGGQGFHEQYF. The CDR3 DNA reads TGTGCCAGCAGCGGGGGACAAGGGTTCCACGAGCAGTACTTC. J is TRBJ2-7 and V is TRBV9, with D perhaps TRBD1 (6 bases). The CDR3 is 14 amino acids. V was cut by 3 bases and J by 5 bases, with 15 bases left in between. Germline-derived CDR1 and CDR2 are SGDLS and YYNGEE. Based on the CDR3 plus reference TRBV9 and TRBJ2-7, the full variable domain is DSGVTQTPKHLITATGQRVTLRCSPRSGDLSVYWYQQSLDQGLQFLIQYYNGEERAKGNILERFSAQQFPDLHSELNLSSLELGDSALYFCASSGGQGFHEQYFGPGTRLTVT.

The rearrangement links TRBV11-1 to TRBJ2-2; 8 bases are a match to TRBD1. This CDR3 spans 18 amino acids. The germline CDR1 and CDR2 sequences are SGHAT and FQDESV (reference sequence). Trimming removed 7 bases from V and 3 bases from J; junction bases left unmatched: 16. The CDR3: CASNLAGGEISYTGELFF. The CDR3 DNA reads as TGTGCCAGCAACCTGGCAGGGGGCGAGATTTCATACACCGGGGAGCTGTTTTTT.

This sequence joins TRBV12-3 or TRBV12-4 and TRBJ1-2, with D perhaps matching TRBD1 (5 bases). The CDR3 totals 13 residues. The V gene lost 8 bases and the J gene lost 1 base, with 11 bases spanning the gap. The CDR3: CASQGEHNYGYTF. For the CDR3, the DNA is TGTGCCAGCCAAGGGGAACATAACTATGGCTACACCTTC.

The gene calls are TRBV7-2 and TRBJ2-5, with TRBD2 as a possible D gene (5 bases). Germline lookup yields CDR1 SGHTA and CDR2 FQGNSA. The CDR3 has 13 amino acids. V was clipped by 0 bases and J by 5 bases, with 7 bases between them. CDR3 in DNA: TGTGCCAGCAGCTTAGCGGACTGGGAGACCCAGTACTTC. Its translation is CASSLADWETQYF.

This clonotype was seen many times. A much bigger clone sits one base away, suggesting this may be a read error. The CDR3 is CASSSSSYEQYF. The CDR3 DNA reads as TGTGCCAGCAGCTCGAGCTCCTACGAGCAGTACTTC. The gene calls are TRBV5-1 and TRBJ2-7; unclear D gene. This CDR3 is 12 amino acids long. Germline V gives CDR1 SGHRS, CDR2 YFSETQ.

This clonotype was seen many times. CDR3 loop: CASSQEDRVTGELFF. CDR3 bases: TGTGCCAGCAGCCAAGAGGACAGGGTCACCGGGGAGCTGTTTTTT. The J gene is TRBJ2-2, the V gene TRBV4-2; TRBD1 agrees at 8 bases. Germline V lookup: CDR1 LGHNA, CDR2 YNFKEQ. The CDR3 runs 15 residues. V trimming: 0 bases; J trimming: 4 bases; junction bases outside the gene matches: 1.

Only a few counts were recorded for this clonotype. The chain employs TRBV5-1 and TRBJ2-5; D not certain. V shed 3 bases and J shed 0 bases, with 12 bases lying between them. Germline V lookup: CDR1 SGHRS, CDR2 YFSETQ. The CDR3 spans 15 residues. In nucleotides, the CDR3 is TGCGCCAGCAGCTCTTTTACGTATAACCAAGAGACCCAGTACTTC. It yields the protein CASSSFTYNQETQYF.

The chain links TRBV10-3 to TRBJ1-6, with no clear D. The CDR3 runs to 14 residues. V dropped 0 bases and J dropped 5 bases, with 5 bases sitting between them. CDR1 is ENHRY and CDR2 is SYGVKD in the germline V gene. The CDR3, as DNA: TGTGCCATCAGTGAGTCGCCGCATAATTCACCCCTCCACTTT. As protein: CAISESPHNSPLHF.

This clonotype was seen a few times. V gene TRBV7-9 combines with J gene TRBJ2-5; D perhaps matches TRBD2 (5 bases). The CDR3 spans 11 residues. CDR1 SEHNR and CDR2 FQNEAQ come from the germline V gene (reference sequence). The V gene lost 10 bases and the J gene lost 8 bases, with 14 bases spanning the gap. The CDR3 region is CATSLEHTQYF. The DNA for the CDR3 is TGTGCCACCTCACTAGAACACACCCAGTACTTC.

This clonotype was observed a handful of times. The chain combines TRBV20-1 with TRBJ2-5, with D hard to call. Germline CDR1 is DFQATT and CDR2 is SNEGSKA (reference sequence). Trimming cost V 1 base and J 2 bases, with 8 bases left between them. The CDR3 extends over 13 amino acids. CDR3 bases: TGCAGTGCTAGAGGGGCCACTCAAGAGACCCAGTACTTC. Residues: CSARGATQETQYF.

This clonotype was seen many times. The chain links TRBV6-1 to TRBJ2-5; D might be TRBD1 (6 bases). The CDR3 is 15 amino acids. V was shortened by 3 bases and J by 4 bases, with 15 bases between the two germline ends. Germline V CDR1 and CDR2: MNHNS, SASEGT. The CDR3 protein is CASSDPRGIVETQYF. CDR3 DNA sequence: TGTGCCAGCAGTGACCCCAGGGGAATCGTAGAGACCCAGTACTTC.

The chain is built from TRBV20-1 and TRBJ2-7, with 14 bases matching TRBD2. CDR3 length: 18 amino acids. Germline V gene lookup returns CDR1 DFQATT and CDR2 SNEGSKA (reference sequence). With V trimmed by 5 bases and J by 5 bases, 17 bases remained unmatched. This CDR3 reads CSAPPEGLAGGYNNEQYF. The CDR3 DNA follows: TGCAGTGCTCCCCCTGAAGGACTAGCGGGAGGTTACAACAACGAGCAGTACTTC.